The present T cell receptor (beta chain) was sequenced within a study of blood T cell repertoires in COVID-19. Whole-study context: In each case, the material was cDNA or gDNA derived from T cells, B-cell-depleted T cells, or PBMCs.

V shed 7 bases and J shed 0 bases, with 12 bases lying between them. The germline gives CDR1 LGHNA, CDR2 YNFKEQ. This CDR3 spans 15 amino acids. TCRdb keeps only in-frame clones here, not all; method: immunoSEQ multiplex PCR. This table has about 280,000 clones, around 89% appearing once. J is TRBJ1-4 and V is TRBV4-2; D call uncertain. The sequence came from a man aged 40-50 years with acute or convalescent COVID-19. The specimen was peripheral blood. CDR3 amino acids: CASMNSGATNEKLFF. CDR3 in DNA: TGTGCCAGCATGAACTCGGGAGCAACTAATGAAAAACTGTTTTTT.